One sample yielded the 13 T cell receptor beta chains listed below, sequenced in a study of shared clonotypes between healthy human individuals. Clones were read by immunoSEQ multiplex PCR, and TCRdb kept only the in-frame ones, dropping some. The sample has about 2.3 million clones; 80% to 95% are singletons. Material: naive CD4+ T cells from PBMCs. As to subset: CD45RA+ positively selected. The receptors originated from a man in his late teens or twenties in good health. Some clones in this sample may be carry-over from other donors' samples.

The rearrangement links TRBV4-2 to TRBJ1-1; no definite D call. The length of the CDR3 is 13 residues. V shed 4 bases and J shed 11 bases, with 17 bases lying between them. Per the germline V gene, CDR1 is LGHNA and CDR2 is YNFKEQ. The CDR3 loop reads CASSLEEGAAAFF. In DNA, the CDR3 is TGTGCCAGCAGCCTAGAGGAGGGAGCCGCGGCTTTCTTT.

V is TRBV29-1 and J is TRBJ2-1; D might be TRBD2 (6 bases). This CDR3 region has 13 residues. Germline CDR1 and CDR2: SQVTM and ANQGSEA. Trimming took off 3 bases at V and 7 bases at J, with 13 bases between the two ends. CDR3: CSVEGLRGNEQFF. CDR3 DNA: TGCAGCGTTGAGGGTCTTCGGGGGAATGAGCAGTTCTTC.

The gene calls are TRBV18 and TRBJ1-4; 11 bases align to TRBD1. CDR1 is KGHSH and CDR2 is LQKENI in the germline V gene. Trimming at V came to 4 bases and at J to 8 bases, leaving 15 bases not matched to a gene. CDR3 length equals 18 residues. The CDR3 coding sequence is TGTGCCAGCTCACTGGACAGGGGGCGCTCCACGGATCGGGAAAAACTGTTTTTT. It translates to CASSLDRGRSTDREKLFF.

In DNA, the CDR3 is TGCGCCAGCAGCTTCGCGGGAGGAGGCACAGATACGCAGTATTTT. Amino acids: CASSFAGGGTDTQYF. The chain uses TRBV5-1 and TRBJ2-3; 8 positions match TRBD2. Trimming at V came to 2 bases and at J to 1 base, leaving 3 bases not matched to a gene. Per the germline V gene, CDR1 is SGHRS and CDR2 is YFSETQ. The CDR3 totals 15 residues.

The chain links TRBV9 to TRBJ2-1; D is unclear. The CDR3 sequence is 15 residues long. The germline V gene has CDR1 SGDLS and CDR2 YYNGEE. With 4 bases removed from V and 1 base from J, the gap between germline ends came to 12 bases. The CDR3 loop reads CASSQDGPSYNEQFF. As DNA, the CDR3 is TGTGCCAGCAGCCAGGACGGACCGTCCTACAATGAGCAGTTCTTC.

The chain uses TRBV25-1 and TRBJ2-1; no definite D call. V was clipped by 7 bases and J by 0 bases, with 16 bases between them. Germline CDR1 reads MGHDK; CDR2 reads SYGVNS. The CDR3 runs to 16 residues. The CDR3 sequence is CASTSDSASSYNEQFF. Here the CDR3 DNA reads TGTGCCAGCACCTCCGACTCGGCAAGCTCCTACAATGAGCAGTTCTTC.

This chain connects TRBV30 to TRBJ2-7; D perhaps matches TRBD2 (5 bases). The CDR3 is made up of 14 amino acids. V lost 0 bases and J 6 bases, leaving 15 bases between the germline ends. Germline CDR1 and CDR2: GTSNPN and SVGIG (reference sequence). The DNA of the CDR3 is TGTGCCTGGAGTGTGCGGCTCGGAGGACTCGAGCAGTACTTC. Amino acid sequence: CAWSVRLGGLEQYF.

V and J are TRBV25-1 and TRBJ2-7; 10 bases are shared with TRBD2. Germline V gene sequence: CDR1 MGHDK, CDR2 SYGVNS. This CDR3 is built from 16 residues. The V gene end was trimmed by 1 base and the J gene end by 0 bases; junction bases not matched to a gene: 3. The CDR3 DNA reads TGTGCCAGCAGTGAATCGGGGACTAGCGTCTCCTACGAGCAGTACTTC. Residues: CASSESGTSVSYEQYF.

The V gene is TRBV27, the J gene TRBJ2-1; 10 bases line up with TRBD2. This CDR3 comprises 17 residues. V gave up 6 bases and J gave up 3 bases; unmatched junction bases: 11. Germline-derived CDR1 and CDR2 are MNHEY and SMNVEV (reference sequence). The DNA for the CDR3 is TGTGCCAGCAGCGCCCAAGGACTAGCGGATTTCTACAATGAGCAGTTCTTC. Encoded protein: CASSAQGLADFYNEQFF.

The J gene is TRBJ2-2, the V gene TRBV13, with 9 bases fitting TRBD2. Germline values: CDR1 PRHDT, CDR2 FYEKMQ (reference sequence). After removal of 7 bases from V and 5 bases from J, the junction contained 5 bases not matched to a gene. CDR3 length equals 14 residues. This chain's CDR3 is CASTGTSNTGELFF. The CDR3 DNA reads TGTGCCAGCACCGGGACTAGCAATACCGGGGAGCTGTTTTTT.

The V call is TRBV9, the J call TRBJ1-6; possible D gene TRBD1, 5 bases. This CDR3 is built from 16 residues. Germline V CDR1 and CDR2: SGDLS, YYNGEE. V was pared by 5 bases and J by 4 bases, with 16 bases between. Written as DNA, the CDR3 is TGTGCCAGCAGTGTCCGAGGGACGTCTTATAATTCACCCCTCCACTTT. It yields the protein CASSVRGTSYNSPLHF.

The count of this clone is one. CDR3 sequence (DNA): TGTGCCAGCAGTTACTCCCGGGACAGAAACACTGAAGCTTTCTTT. This sequence encodes CASSYSRDRNTEAFF. The V call is TRBV6-6, the J call TRBJ1-1, with 7 positions matching TRBD1. Germline V gives CDR1 MNHNY, CDR2 SVGAGI (reference sequence). The CDR3 contains 15 residues. Germline trimming cut 0 bases from V and 2 bases from J; bases unmatched to any gene: 3.

This chain connects TRBV7-9 to TRBJ1-1; D is undetermined. Per the germline V gene, CDR1 is SEHNR and CDR2 is FQNEAQ (reference sequence). The germline V and J ends were trimmed by 1 base and 6 bases, with 9 bases remaining between them. The length of the CDR3 is 13 residues. The CDR3 coding sequence is TGTGCCAGCAGCTTAGTACCGGGTGCTGAAGCTTTCTTT. Amino acids: CASSLVPGAEAFF.